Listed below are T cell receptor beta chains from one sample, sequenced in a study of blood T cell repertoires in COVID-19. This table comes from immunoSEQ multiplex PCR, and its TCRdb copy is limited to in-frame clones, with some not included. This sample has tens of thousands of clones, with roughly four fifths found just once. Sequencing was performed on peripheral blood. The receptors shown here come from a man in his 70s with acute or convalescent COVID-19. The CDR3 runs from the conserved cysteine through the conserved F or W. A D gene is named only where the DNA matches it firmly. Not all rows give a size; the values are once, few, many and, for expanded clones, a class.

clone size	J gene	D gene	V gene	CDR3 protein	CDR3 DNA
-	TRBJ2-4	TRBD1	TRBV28	CASSVTGTVAKNIQYF	TGTGCCAGCAGTGTTACCGGGACAGTAGCCAAAAACATTCAGTACTTC
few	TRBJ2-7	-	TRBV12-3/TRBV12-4	CASGRQANEQYF	TGTGCCAGCGGTCGACAGGCGAACGAGCAGTACTTC
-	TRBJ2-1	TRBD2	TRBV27	CASSSGLAGYSYNEQFF	TGTGCCAGCAGTTCGGGACTAGCGGGGTATTCCTACAATGAGCAGTTCTTC
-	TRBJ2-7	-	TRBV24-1	CATSVSTATGQLEQYF	TGTGCCACCAGTGTTTCCACAGCTACTGGACAGCTGGAGCAGTACTTC
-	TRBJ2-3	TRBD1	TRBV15	CATSILRTGPDTQYF	TGTGCCACCAGCATACTTCGGACAGGGCCCGATACGCAGTATTTT
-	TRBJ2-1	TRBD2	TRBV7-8	CASSLETSGSSTSYNEQFF	TGTGCCAGCAGCTTAGAGACTAGCGGGAGTTCCACCTCCTACAATGAGCAGTTCTTC
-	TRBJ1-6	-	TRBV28	CASSFAGVNNSPLHF	TGTGCCAGCAGCTTCGCGGGGGTTAATAATTCACCCCTCCACTTT
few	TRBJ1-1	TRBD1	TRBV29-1	CSAKDGTGDTEAFF	TGCAGCGCCAAAGACGGGACAGGGGATACTGAAGCTTTCTTT
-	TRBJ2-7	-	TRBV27	CASMWGVGGGHEQYF	TGTGCCAGCATGTGGGGGGTGGGGGGTGGCCACGAGCAGTACTTC
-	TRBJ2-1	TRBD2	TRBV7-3	CASSFGTTNNEQFF	TGTGCCAGCAGCTTCGGGACTACGAACAATGAGCAGTTCTTC
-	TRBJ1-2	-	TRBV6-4	CASSEGGSNYGYTF	TGTGCCAGCAGTGAAGGAGGTTCTAACTATGGCTACACCTTC
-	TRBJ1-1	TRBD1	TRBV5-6	CASSPDRGLRTEAFF	TGTGCCAGCAGTCCCGACAGGGGGCTGCGTACTGAAGCTTTCTTT
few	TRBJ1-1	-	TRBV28	CASSPRVMNTEAFF	TGTGCCAGCAGCCCCCGAGTAATGAACACTGAAGCTTTCTTT
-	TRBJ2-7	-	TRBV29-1	CSVEYHGGGLEQYF	TGCAGCGTTGAGTACCATGGGGGGGGCTTGGAGCAGTACTTC
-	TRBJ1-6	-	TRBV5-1	CASSSDDNSPLHF	TGCGCCAGCAGTAGTGATGATAATTCACCCCTCCACTTT
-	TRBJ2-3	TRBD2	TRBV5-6	CASSYTAGAPYGTDTQYF	TGTGCCAGCAGTTACACAGCGGGAGCCCCCTATGGTACAGATACGCAGTATTTT
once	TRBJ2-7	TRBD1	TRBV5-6	CASSVWTGGHYEQYF	TGTGCCAGCAGCGTGTGGACAGGGGGTCACTACGAGCAGTACTTC
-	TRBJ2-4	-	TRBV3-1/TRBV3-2	CASSQDSPKYF	TGTGCCAGCAGCCAAGATTCCCCCAAGTACTTC
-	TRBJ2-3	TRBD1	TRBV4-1	CASSQGSGTGAADTQYF	TGCGCCAGCAGCCAGGGGTCCGGGACAGGGGCCGCAGATACGCAGTATTTT
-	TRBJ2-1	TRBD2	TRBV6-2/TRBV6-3	CASSGLAGVGYNEQFF	TGTGCCAGCAGTGGGCTAGCGGGAGTAGGCTACAATGAGCAGTTCTTC
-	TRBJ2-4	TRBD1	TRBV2	CASSEGQGFDIQYF	TGTGCCAGCAGTGAAGGACAGGGGTTCGACATTCAGTACTTC
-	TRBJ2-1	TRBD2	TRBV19	CASSIPSGYNEQFF	TGTGCCAGTAGTATCCCTAGCGGCTACAATGAGCAGTTCTTC
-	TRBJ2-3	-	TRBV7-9	CASSQRWLSTDTQYF	TGTGCCAGCAGCCAGAGGTGGCTTAGCACAGATACGCAGTATTTT
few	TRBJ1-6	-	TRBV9	CASSSRGGGNSPLHF	TGTGCCAGCAGCTCCCGCGGGGGCGGGAATTCACCCCTCCACTTT
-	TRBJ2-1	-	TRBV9	CASSETGSAWDEQFF	TGTGCCAGCAGCGAGACAGGATCGGCTTGGGATGAGCAGTTCTTC
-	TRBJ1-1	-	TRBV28	CASRPPQGLNTEAFF	TGTGCCAGCAGACCTCCCCAGGGCCTGAACACTGAAGCTTTCTTT
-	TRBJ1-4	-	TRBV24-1	CATSDLQEEAKAPEEKLFF	TGTGCCACCAGTGATTTGCAAGAGGAGGCGAAGGCCCCTGAAGAAAAACTGTTTTTT
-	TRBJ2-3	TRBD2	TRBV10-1	CASSRGERESDTQYF	TGCGCCAGCAGTCGGGGGGAGCGGGAATCAGATACGCAGTATTTT
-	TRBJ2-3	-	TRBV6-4	CASSAGVNLATDTQYF	TGTGCCAGCAGTGCCGGGGTTAACCTTGCCACAGATACGCAGTATTTT
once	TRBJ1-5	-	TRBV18	CASSGGGSRNQPQHF	TGTGCCAGCTCGGGGGGAGGGTCGAGGAATCAGCCCCAGCATTTT
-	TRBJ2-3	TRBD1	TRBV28	CASRPMGQGKDTQYF	TGTGCCAGCAGGCCCATGGGACAGGGGAAAGATACGCAGTATTTT
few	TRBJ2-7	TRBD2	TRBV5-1	CASSLVAGVYEQYF	TGCGCCAGCAGCTTGGTAGCGGGAGTCTACGAGCAGTACTTC
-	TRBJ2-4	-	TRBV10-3	CAISESWGEAKNIQYF	TGTGCCATCAGTGAGTCCTGGGGCGAAGCCAAAAACATTCAGTACTTC
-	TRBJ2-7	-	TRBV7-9	CASSLDFNEQYF	TGTGCCAGCAGCTTGGACTTCAACGAGCAGTACTTC
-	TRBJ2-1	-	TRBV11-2	CASSLGVHNEQFF	TGTGCCAGCAGCTTAGGAGTACACAATGAGCAGTTCTTC
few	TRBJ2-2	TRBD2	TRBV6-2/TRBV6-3	CASGLGLANTGELFF	TGTGCCAGCGGCCTGGGACTAGCGAACACCGGGGAGCTGTTTTTT
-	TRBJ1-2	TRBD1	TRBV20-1	CSRDRGSGYTF	TGCAGCCGGGACAGGGGCAGCGGCTACACCTTC
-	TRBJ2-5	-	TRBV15	CATSRDRGYQETQYF	TGTGCCACCAGCAGAGATCGGGGGTATCAAGAGACCCAGTACTTC